This T cell receptor beta chain was documented in a study of T cell responses to AZD1222 COVID-19 vaccine. The germline V and J ends were trimmed by 5 bases and 7 bases, with 12 bases remaining between them. From germline, CDR1 is SGHDN and CDR2 FVKESK. The CDR3 consists of 12 residues. Measured with immunoSEQ multiplex PCR; TCRdb has only the in-frame clones, and not every one. Of 95,000 to 150,000 clones in the sample, 92% were seen once. V gene TRBV14 combines with J gene TRBJ2-7; D is unclear. The starting material was peripheral blood, obtained 28 days after the second AZD1222 dose. The receptor was derived from an adult who received the AZD1222 COVID-19 vaccine. CDR3 residues: CASSARGVEQYF. Here the CDR3 DNA reads TGTGCCAGCAGCGCTCGAGGTGTGGAGCAGTACTTC.